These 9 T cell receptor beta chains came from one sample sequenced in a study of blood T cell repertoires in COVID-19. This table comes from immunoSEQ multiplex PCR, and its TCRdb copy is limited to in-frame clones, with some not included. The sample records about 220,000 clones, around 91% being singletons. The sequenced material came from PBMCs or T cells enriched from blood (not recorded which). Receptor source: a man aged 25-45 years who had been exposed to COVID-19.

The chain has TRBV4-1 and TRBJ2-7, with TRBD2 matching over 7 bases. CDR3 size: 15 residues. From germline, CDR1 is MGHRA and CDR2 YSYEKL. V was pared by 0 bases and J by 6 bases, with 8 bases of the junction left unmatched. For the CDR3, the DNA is TGCGCCAGCAGCCAAGATTGGGGGGGAGCGTCCGAGCAGTACTTC. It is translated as CASSQDWGGASEQYF.

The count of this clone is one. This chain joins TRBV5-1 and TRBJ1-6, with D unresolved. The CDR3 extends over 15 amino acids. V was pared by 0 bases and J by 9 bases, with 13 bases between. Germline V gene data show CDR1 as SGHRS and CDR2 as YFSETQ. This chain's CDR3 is CASSLAARPGSPLHF. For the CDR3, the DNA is TGCGCCAGCAGCTTGGCCGCCAGGCCAGGTTCACCCCTCCACTTT.

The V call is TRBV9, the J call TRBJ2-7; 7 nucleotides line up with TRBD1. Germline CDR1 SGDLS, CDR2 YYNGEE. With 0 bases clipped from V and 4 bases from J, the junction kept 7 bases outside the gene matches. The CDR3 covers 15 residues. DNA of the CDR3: TGTGCCAGCAGCGTAGAGGGGACAGCTGAATACGAGCAGTACTTC. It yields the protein CASSVEGTAEYEQYF. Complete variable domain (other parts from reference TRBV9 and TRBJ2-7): DSGVTQTPKHLITATGQRVTLRCSPRSGDLSVYWYQQSLDQGLQFLIQYYNGEERAKGNILERFSAQQFPDLHSELNLSSLELGDSALYFCASSVEGTAEYEQYFGPGTRLTVT.

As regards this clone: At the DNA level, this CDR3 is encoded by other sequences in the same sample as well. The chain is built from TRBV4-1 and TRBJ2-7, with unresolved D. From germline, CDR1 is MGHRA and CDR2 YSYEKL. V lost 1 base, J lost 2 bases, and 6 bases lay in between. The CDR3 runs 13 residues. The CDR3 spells CASSQGSAYEQYF. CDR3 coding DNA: TGCGCCAGCAGCCAAGGTTCAGCCTACGAGCAGTACTTC.

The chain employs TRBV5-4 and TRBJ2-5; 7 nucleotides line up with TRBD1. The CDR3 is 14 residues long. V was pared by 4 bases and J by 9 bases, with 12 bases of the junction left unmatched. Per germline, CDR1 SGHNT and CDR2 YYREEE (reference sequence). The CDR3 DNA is TGTGCCAGCAGCCCGGGACAGTCCCTTGGCGCCCAGTACTTC. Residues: CASSPGQSLGAQYF.

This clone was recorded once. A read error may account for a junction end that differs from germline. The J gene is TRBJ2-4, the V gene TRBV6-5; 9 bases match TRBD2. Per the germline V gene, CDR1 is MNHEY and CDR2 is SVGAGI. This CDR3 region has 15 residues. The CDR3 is CASSENPVGTGGRDF. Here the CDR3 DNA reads TGTGCCAGCAGCGAGAACCCTGTAGGGACTGGCGGGAGGGACTTC.

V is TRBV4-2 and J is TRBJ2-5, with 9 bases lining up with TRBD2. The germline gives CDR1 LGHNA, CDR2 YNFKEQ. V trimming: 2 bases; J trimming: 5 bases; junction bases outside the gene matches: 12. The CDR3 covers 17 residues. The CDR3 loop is CASSQLQRVAGEETQYF. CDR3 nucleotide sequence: TGTGCCAGCAGCCAACTTCAAAGGGTAGCGGGGGAGGAGACCCAGTACTTC.

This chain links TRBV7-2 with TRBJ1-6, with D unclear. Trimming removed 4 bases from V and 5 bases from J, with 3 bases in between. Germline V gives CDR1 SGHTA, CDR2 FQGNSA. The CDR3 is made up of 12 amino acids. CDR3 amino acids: CASSSNNSPLHF. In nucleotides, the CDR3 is TGTGCCAGCAGCTCAAATAATTCACCCCTCCACTTT.

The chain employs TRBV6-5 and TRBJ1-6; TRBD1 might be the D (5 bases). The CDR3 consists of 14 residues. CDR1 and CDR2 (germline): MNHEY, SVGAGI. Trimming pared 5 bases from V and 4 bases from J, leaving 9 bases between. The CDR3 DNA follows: TGTGCCAGCAGTAGGGGATTGTATAATTCACCCCTCCACTTT. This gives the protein CASSRGLYNSPLHF.